A selection of T cell receptor beta chains follows, all from one sample in a study of OX40 agonist ivuxolimab in advanced cancers. TCRdb's table, derived via immunoSEQ multiplex PCR, lists solely in-frame clones and lacks some. The sample contains approximately 89,000 clones, roughly 90% of which appear only once. The sequenced sample was CD4+ or CD8+ T cells sorted from blood, obtained in a trial of the OX40 agonist ivuxolimab. All receptors derive from an adult with an advanced solid tumor such as melanoma, head and neck, liver or kidney cancer. Each CDR3 is given with its conserved first and last residue. A D gene is named only where the DNA matches it firmly. Not every row has a clone size; where given, it reads once, few, many or a size class.

clone_size,j_call,d_call,v_call,cdr3_aa,cdr3_nt
NA,TRBJ2-5,NA,TRBV5-4,CASRLGAQTEETQYF,TGTGCCAGCAGGCTGGGGGCCCAAACGGAAGAGACCCAGTACTTC
NA,TRBJ1-1,NA,TRBV10-3,CAISGSVNTEAFF,TGTGCCATCAGTGGTAGTGTGAACACTGAAGCTTTCTTT
NA,TRBJ2-3,NA,TRBV7-2,CASSSRDLTDTQYF,TGTGCCAGCAGCTCCCGGGATCTCACAGATACGCAGTATTTT
NA,TRBJ1-3,NA,TRBV30,CAWSMTGGGNTIYF,TGTGCCTGGAGTATGACAGGCGGCGGAAACACCATATATTTT
NA,TRBJ2-7,NA,TRBV15,CATSRRGRGGPIYEQYF,TGTGCCACCAGCAGAAGGGGGAGGGGTGGCCCCATCTACGAGCAGTACTTC
NA,TRBJ2-3,NA,TRBV1,CTSKPSDLCTDTQYF,TGCACCAGCAAGCCTAGCGACCTCTGCACAGATACGCAGTATTTT
NA,TRBJ2-1,NA,TRBV5-1,CASSRSGDSSYNEQFF,TGCGCCAGCAGCCGCTCGGGGGACAGCTCCTACAATGAGCAGTTCTTC
NA,TRBJ1-1,NA,TRBV2,CASSDGVALSEAFF,TGTGCCAGCAGTGATGGGGTTGCCTTGTCTGAAGCTTTCTTT
NA,TRBJ2-1,NA,TRBV6-1,CASSEGLTLSYNEQFF,TGTGCCAGCAGTGAAGGTCTAACACTGTCCTACAATGAGCAGTTCTTC
NA,TRBJ1-6,NA,TRBV27,CASSSLGYNSPLHF,TGTGCCAGCAGTTCCCTTGGCTATAATTCACCCCTCCACTTT
NA,TRBJ1-2,NA,TRBV5-1,CASSLSRSGGYGYTF,TGCGCCAGCAGCTTGAGTAGATCAGGAGGCTATGGCTACACCTTC
NA,TRBJ1-5,NA,TRBV7-2,CASSLALGGDSNQPQHF,TGTGCCAGCAGCTTAGCGCTCGGGGGAGATAGCAATCAGCCCCAGCATTTT
NA,TRBJ2-1,NA,TRBV9,CASSATGNSYNEQFF,TGTGCCAGCAGCGCCACGGGAAACTCCTACAATGAGCAGTTCTTC
once,TRBJ2-7,TRBD1,TRBV20-1,CSANPYRGQYF,TGCAGTGCAAACCCATACAGGGGCCAGTACTTC
NA,TRBJ2-1,NA,TRBV7-9,CASSLTQQGLGQFF,TGTGCCAGCAGCTTAACCCAGCAGGGGCTTGGACAGTTCTTC
NA,TRBJ2-2,NA,TRBV5-4,CASSTWTENTGELFF,TGTGCCAGCAGCACTTGGACAGAGAACACCGGGGAGCTGTTTTTT
NA,TRBJ1-2,NA,TRBV2,CASSEYGEDYGYTF,TGTGCCAGCAGTGAATACGGGGAGGACTATGGCTACACCTTC
NA,TRBJ2-1,TRBD2,TRBV7-9,CASKSLAGGPGGEQFF,TGTGCCAGCAAATCCTTAGCGGGAGGGCCGGGGGGTGAGCAGTTCTTC
NA,TRBJ2-6,NA,TRBV5-6,CASISRSGANVLTF,TGTGCCAGCATTTCCCGATCTGGGGCCAACGTCCTGACTTTC
once,TRBJ1-2,TRBD1,TRBV7-3,CASSSTGQGPYGYTF,TGTGCCAGCAGCTCTACGGGACAGGGACCGTATGGCTACACCTTC
NA,TRBJ1-2,NA,TRBV28,CASSLIVQLPGYTF,TGTGCCAGCAGCCTTATAGTGCAGTTGCCTGGCTACACCTTC
NA,TRBJ1-2,TRBD1,TRBV7-2,CASSPRQGNYGYTF,TGTGCCAGCAGCCCCCGACAGGGAAACTATGGCTACACCTTC
NA,TRBJ2-5,TRBD1,TRBV18,CASSPYEGAQETQYF,TGTGCCAGCTCACCATATGAGGGGGCACAAGAGACCCAGTACTTC
NA,TRBJ2-7,TRBD1,TRBV28,CASRRQGSGYEQYF,TGTGCCAGCAGAAGACAGGGCAGCGGCTACGAGCAGTACTTC
NA,TRBJ2-3,TRBD2,TRBV2,CASSVQGGGADTQYF,TGTGCCAGCAGTGTCCAGGGCGGGGGAGCAGATACGCAGTATTTT
NA,TRBJ2-1,TRBD2,TRBV15,CATSPPGGRALWDEQFF,TGTGCCACCAGCCCGCCGGGCGGGAGGGCCCTGTGGGATGAGCAGTTCTTC
NA,TRBJ1-6,NA,TRBV7-2,CASRGRFDYNSPLHF,TGTGCCAGCAGGGGACGTTTCGACTATAATTCACCCCTCCACTTT
NA,TRBJ2-7,TRBD2,TRBV11-2,CASGLEYEQYF,TGTGCCAGTGGACTAGAGTACGAGCAGTACTTC
NA,TRBJ1-6,TRBD1,TRBV19,CATHPGQGNSPLHF,TGTGCCACTCACCCCGGACAGGGGAATTCACCCCTCCACTTT
NA,TRBJ2-5,NA,TRBV2,CASSEGETQYF,TGTGCCAGCAGTGAAGGGGAGACCCAGTACTTC
NA,TRBJ2-5,NA,TRBV5-1,CASTGTLQETQYF,TGCGCCAGCACCGGGACTCTACAAGAGACCCAGTACTTC
NA,TRBJ1-5,NA,TRBV5-1,CASSLAGQFNQPQHF,TGCGCCAGCAGCTTGGCCGGACAGTTCAATCAGCCCCAGCATTTT